What follows are 26 T cell receptor beta chains derived from one specimen sequenced in a study of shared clonotypes between healthy human individuals (dated by TCRdb to about 2020). The library was generated by the immunoSEQ multiplex PCR assay. TCRdb re-hosts the immuneACCESS table, in-frame sequences only. Its copies lack some clones; in the studies checked, an unresolved V gene accounts for under half of them, and the cause for the rest is not known. The sample yields about 1.5 million clones; around 97% were counted once. Approximately 1.1% of the sample goes to the ten largest clones. The specimen was naive CD4+ T cells sorted from blood. The cell subset or site label for this specimen denotes: CD45RA+ positively selected. The receptor source for this set is a man aged 30-40 years in good health.

V is TRBV5-5 and J is TRBJ2-7; D might be TRBD2 (6 bases). Per germline, CDR1 SGHKS and CDR2 YYEKEE (reference sequence). The length of the CDR3 is 14 residues. The germline V and J ends were trimmed by 1 base and 4 bases, with 12 bases remaining between them. The CDR3 DNA reads TGTGCCAGCAGCTTGTCCCCAGGGAGGTACGAGCAGTACTTC. Amino acid sequence: CASSLSPGRYEQYF.

The chain employs TRBV2 and TRBJ2-5; 8 positions agree with TRBD1. The CDR3 has 15 amino acids. The V and J ends lost 8 bases and 5 bases, in that order; junction bases with no gene match: 13. Germline V CDR1 and CDR2: SNHLY, FYNNEI. For the CDR3, the DNA is TGTGCCAGCCTTAGGACCCAGGGGGCGCGGGAGACCCAGTACTTC. Translated, it gives CASLRTQGARETQYF. The complete variable domain, with remaining parts taken from reference TRBV2 and TRBJ2-5, reads EPEVTQTPSHQVTQMGQEVILRCVPISNHLYFYWYRQILGQKVEFLVSFYNNEISEKSEIFDDQFSVERPDGSNFTLKIRSTKLEDSAMYFCASLRTQGARETQYFGPGTRLLVL.

This clone showed up just once. CDR3 loop: CASRAGGVYGYTF. As DNA, the CDR3 is TGTGCCAGCCGAGCAGGGGGCGTCTATGGCTACACCTTC. The chain employs TRBV6-1 and TRBJ1-2; TRBD1 agrees at 8 bases. The CDR3 sequence is 13 residues long. Germline V gives CDR1 MNHNS, CDR2 SASEGT. Losses at the gene ends were 8 bases for V and 4 bases for J; bases not matched to a gene: 6.

The chain couples TRBV10-2 to TRBJ2-7; 10 positions agree with TRBD2. The germline CDR1 and CDR2 sequences are WSHSY and SAAADI. J was trimmed by 1 base and V by 7 bases; bases with no gene match: 4. The CDR3 runs 14 residues. The DNA for the CDR3 is TGCGCCAGCACTTCTAGCGGGAGTTCCTACGAGCAGTACTTC. This sequence encodes CASTSSGSSYEQYF.

The V call is TRBV18, the J call TRBJ1-1; 7 bases are shared with TRBD1. The germline V gene has CDR1 KGHSH and CDR2 LQKENI. V shed 6 bases, J shed 0 bases, and the junction held 16 bases outside the gene matches. This CDR3 is built from 18 residues. CDR3 protein: CASSSLGTAPPVNTEAFF. The CDR3 DNA is TGTGCCAGCTCGTCCCTCGGGACAGCACCCCCGGTGAACACTGAAGCTTTCTTT.

V gene TRBV6-5 combines with J gene TRBJ2-1; no clear D gene. This CDR3 comprises 15 residues. Trimming pared 0 bases from V and 9 bases from J, leaving 15 bases between. Looked up from germline, CDR1 is MNHEY and CDR2 is SVGAGI. The CDR3 DNA sequence: TGTGCCAGCAGTTACTCGCCGACCCCCCAGACTGAGCAGTTCTTC. Its protein is CASSYSPTPQTEQFF.

The chain has TRBV7-3 and TRBJ2-5; 10 positions agree with TRBD2. V lost 5 bases and J lost 4; bases outside the gene matches: 1. The CDR3 has 13 amino acids. Germline loops: CDR1 SGHTA, CDR2 FQGTGA. As DNA, the CDR3 is TGTGCCAGCAGCGCTAGCGGGAGAGAGACCCAGTACTTC. Translating it yields CASSASGRETQYF.

V gene TRBV29-1 combines with J gene TRBJ1-5; D may be TRBD1 (5 bases). Germline values: CDR1 SQVTM, CDR2 ANQGSEA. The CDR3 is 13 amino acids. Deletions cut 6 bases from V and 7 bases from J, with 16 bases between. This CDR3 is CSVSGDAGQPQHF. The CDR3 nucleotides are TGCAGCGTATCCGGGGACGCTGGACAGCCCCAGCATTTT.

The V call is TRBV10-3, the J call TRBJ2-7; 9 positions agree with TRBD1. The germline gives CDR1 ENHRY, CDR2 SYGVKD. V lost 4 bases and J lost 2; bases outside the gene matches: 0. The CDR3 sequence is 13 residues long. CDR3 region: CAISGTGAYEQYF. The CDR3 nucleotides read TGTGCCATCAGTGGGACAGGGGCCTACGAGCAGTACTTC.

The genes are TRBV28 and TRBJ1-1, with D hard to call. V dropped 6 bases and J dropped 5 bases, with 13 bases sitting between them. CDR3 length: 13 amino acids. Germline assignment: CDR1 MDHEN and CDR2 SYDVKM. CDR3: CASRVQLITEAFF. For the CDR3, the DNA is TGTGCCAGCAGAGTCCAGTTGATTACTGAAGCTTTCTTT.

This clone has only one observation. Relative to the germline gene, one junction end is altered; a read error may explain this. This chain uses TRBV2 with TRBJ2-5; a weak D match, TRBD2 (5 bases). The CDR3 contains 15 residues. The germline V gene has CDR1 SNHLY and CDR2 FYNNEI. This CDR3 reads CASREGLHGGETQYF. CDR3 DNA sequence: TGTGCCAGCAGGGAAGGACTTCACGGTGGAGAGACCCAGTACTTC.

The chain links TRBV5-8 to TRBJ2-7; D unclear. V gave up 6 bases and J gave up 3 bases, with 7 bases separating them. The germline V gene has CDR1 SGHTS and CDR2 YDEGEE. The CDR3 spans 11 residues. As DNA, the CDR3 is TGTGCCAGCACCCGCATCTACGAGCAGTACTTC. Its translation: CASTRIYEQYF.

This sequence joins TRBV4-1 and TRBJ2-3; D is possibly TRBD1 (5 bases). CDR1 is MGHRA, CDR2 YSYEKL, per germline. Between the trimmed V and J ends, which lost 1 base and 4 bases, there was a span of 18 bases. The CDR3 runs to 17 residues. The DNA for the CDR3 is TGCGCCAGCAGCCAAGTCTTCCCAGGGTTGGCGGCAGATACGCAGTATTTT. Translation: CASSQVFPGLAADTQYF.

This chain links TRBV5-5 with TRBJ2-3; a weak D match, TRBD2 (6 bases). CDR1 and CDR2 from the germline V gene are SGHKS and YYEKEE (reference sequence). With 0 bases removed from V and 3 bases from J, the gap between germline ends came to 11 bases. CDR3 length equals 15 residues. This CDR3 reads CASSLAGVRTDTQYF. The CDR3 DNA follows: TGTGCCAGCAGCTTGGCGGGGGTGCGAACAGATACGCAGTATTTT. Combining the CDR3 with reference TRBV5-5 and TRBJ2-3 gives the whole variable domain DAGVTQSPTHLIKTRGQQVTLRCSPISGHKSVSWYQQVLGQGPQFIFQYYEKEERGRGNFPDRFSARQFPNYSSELNVNALLLGDSALYLCASSLAGVRTDTQYFGPGTRLTVL.

J is TRBJ1-1 and V is TRBV14; D not certain. The CDR3 totals 13 residues. CDR1 and CDR2 from the germline V gene are SGHDN and FVKESK. V lost 0 bases, J lost 1 base, and 3 bases lay in between. CDR3 protein: CASSQERNTEAFF. The DNA of the CDR3 is TGTGCCAGCAGCCAAGAGCGGAACACTGAAGCTTTCTTT.

This chain links TRBV5-5 with TRBJ2-2, with 8 bases that match TRBD2. CDR3 length equals 15 residues. Trimming cost V 6 bases and J 5 bases; bases outside gene matches: 9. The germline gives CDR1 SGHKS, CDR2 YYEKEE (reference sequence). The CDR3 protein is CASTYMTSATGELFF. CDR3 nucleotides: TGTGCCAGCACCTACATGACTAGCGCGACCGGGGAGCTGTTTTTT.

The rearrangement uses TRBV25-1 and TRBJ2-7, with TRBD2 as a possible D gene (6 bases). CDR3 length: 13 amino acids. V was clipped by 8 bases and J by 4 bases, with 15 bases between them. Germline CDR1 is MGHDK and CDR2 is SYGVNS. The chain's CDR3 is CASRGTGHYEQYF. For the CDR3, the DNA is TGTGCCAGCCGCGGGACTGGGCATTACGAGCAGTACTTC.

The V call is TRBV5-6, the J call TRBJ2-1; possibly TRBD1 for D (6 bases). This CDR3 spans 16 amino acids. V lost 1 base, J lost 4 bases, and 15 bases lay in between. Germline V CDR1 and CDR2: SGHDT, YYEEEE. As DNA, the CDR3 is TGTGCCAGCAGCTTGATGTCCGGGACAAATTACAATGAGCAGTTCTTC. Its protein is CASSLMSGTNYNEQFF. Combining the CDR3 with reference TRBV5-6 and TRBJ2-1 gives the whole variable domain DAGVTQSPTHLIKTRGQQVTLRCSPKSGHDTVSWYQQALGQGPQFIFQYYEEEERQRGNFPDRFSGHQFPNYSSELNVNALLLGDSALYLCASSLMSGTNYNEQFFGPGTRLTVL.

The chain joins TRBV29-1 to TRBJ2-7; 8 bases align to TRBD2. The CDR3 has 13 amino acids. Germline V lookup: CDR1 SQVTM, CDR2 ANQGSEA. Trimming removed 3 bases from V and 4 bases from J; junction bases left unmatched: 5. The CDR3 sequence: CSVDTGGPYEQYF. DNA for the CDR3: TGCAGCGTTGACACGGGAGGGCCATACGAGCAGTACTTC.

The CDR3 spells CASSPTRGNTGTQYF. Written as DNA, the CDR3 is TGTGCCAGCAGTCCAACCAGGGGAAACACGGGTACGCAGTATTTT. The J gene is TRBJ2-3, the V gene TRBV28; possibly TRBD1 for D (6 bases). The CDR3 is 15 amino acids. Per germline, CDR1 MDHEN and CDR2 SYDVKM. Between the trimmed V and J ends, which lost 5 bases and 8 bases, there was a span of 20 bases.

The genes are TRBV28 and TRBJ2-3, with D perhaps matching TRBD1 (7 bases). The germline V and J ends were trimmed by 7 bases and 1 base, with 21 bases remaining between them. The length of the CDR3 is 17 residues. Germline values: CDR1 MDHEN, CDR2 SYDVKM. CDR3 sequence: CASTRTGGGFGTDTQYF. The CDR3 bases are TGTGCCAGCACGCGGACAGGAGGGGGGTTTGGCACAGATACGCAGTATTTT.

V is TRBV6-5 and J is TRBJ1-5, with D possibly matching TRBD1 (5 bases). Germline V gene sequence: CDR1 MNHEY, CDR2 SVGAGI. V shed 6 bases and J shed 4 bases, with 13 bases lying between them. The CDR3 runs 14 residues. CDR3 region: CASRTGGGNQPQHF. The DNA for the CDR3 is TGTGCCAGCAGGACGGGGGGAGGAAATCAGCCCCAGCATTTT.

CDR3 DNA sequence: TGTGCCATCAGTGAGGCCGGGACAGGGGTTTCTCAGCCCCAGCATTTT. This encodes CAISEAGTGVSQPQHF. The chain has TRBV10-3 and TRBJ1-5; TRBD1 matches at 10 bases. Trimming cost V 2 bases and J 6 bases; bases outside gene matches: 7. Germline assignment: CDR1 ENHRY and CDR2 SYGVKD. This CDR3 contains 16 residues.

The chain carries TRBV27 and TRBJ2-1, with D perhaps given as TRBD1 or TRBD2 (5 bases each). This CDR3 is built from 15 residues. From germline, CDR1 is MNHEY and CDR2 SMNVEV (reference sequence). The germline V and J ends were trimmed by 6 bases and 0 bases, with 12 bases remaining between them. Here the CDR3 DNA reads TGTGCCAGCAGGAGGGGCCCCAGCTCCTACAATGAGCAGTTCTTC. Protein: CASRRGPSSYNEQFF.

This clone was seen a handful of times. This specimen includes other DNA sequences encoding the same CDR3. V usage is TRBV18 and J usage is TRBJ2-5; D gene unclear. The V end lost 1 base, the J end lost 3 bases, and 3 bases lay between the germline ends. The CDR3 has 12 amino acids. The germline V gene encodes CDR1 KGHSH and CDR2 LQKENI. CDR3 sequence reads: CASSPREETQYF. The CDR3 nucleotides read TGTGCCAGCTCACCACGGGAAGAGACCCAGTACTTC.

This rearrangement joins TRBV18 to TRBJ2-7, with D possibly matching TRBD1 (6 bases). This CDR3 is built from 14 residues. CDR1 KGHSH and CDR2 LQKENI come from the germline V gene. V was shortened by 3 bases and J by 6 bases, with 15 bases between the two germline ends. CDR3: CASSPAGVPFEQYF. The CDR3 DNA is TGTGCCAGCTCACCGGCAGGGGTTCCCTTCGAGCAGTACTTC.